Following are 3 T cell receptor beta chains from one sample sequenced in a study of blood T cells in healthy people across ages. The authors ran a second PCR of roughly 6 to 12 cycles using a sample-barcoded 5' primer and a J-beta primer mix. Each CDR3 protein is one row after TCRdb ran MiXCR on the 5' RACE reads. The data contain approximately 810,000 distinct CDR3 sequences, under 35% of them singletons. The material sequenced was blood. Every receptor here comes from a woman over 75 in good health.

The chain joins TRBV7-9 to TRBJ2-7; 8 bases agree with TRBD1. Germline CDR1 SEHNR, CDR2 FQNEAQ (reference sequence). Trimming took 4 bases from V and 3 from J; bases not matched to a gene: 11. The CDR3 length is 16 residues. The CDR3 DNA follows: TGTGCCAGCAGCTCGGGGTTAGGACAGGGCTACTACGAGCAGTACTTC. Its translation is CASSSGLGQGYYEQYF.

This clonotype was recorded many times. The chain uses TRBV25-1 and TRBJ2-3; tentative D call: TRBD1 (6 bases). Trimming removed 4 bases from V and 2 bases from J, with 10 bases in between. The CDR3 has 14 residues. Germline CDR1 and CDR2: MGHDK and SYGVNS. This CDR3 is CASSVQGFTDTQYF. CDR3 nucleotides: TGTGCCAGCAGTGTACAGGGTTTCACAGATACGCAGTATTTT.

Comment on this clonotype: Because it lacks the conserved phenylalanine or tryptophan at the end, this CDR3 is likely a read error. The J gene is TRBJ2-3, the V gene TRBV7-2; 11 nucleotides align to TRBD1. Trimming at V came to 0 bases and at J to 6 bases, leaving 8 bases not matched to a gene. Germline-derived CDR1 and CDR2 are SGHTA and FQGNSA. The CDR3 has 17 amino acids. The CDR3 nucleotides read TGTGCCAGCAGCTTAGCGGTTTCCCGGACAGGGGGCGATACGCAGTATTCT. Protein sequence: CASSLAVSRTGGDTQYS.